These T cell receptor beta chains were read from a single sample in a study of early T cells in non-severe SARS-CoV-2 infection. TCRdb called the 5' RACE reads again in MiXCR, with one record for every CDR3 protein. The table lists fewer than 120,000 distinct CDR3 sequences, roughly 13% of them singletons, with approximately 4% in the top ten. The specimen comprised whole blood, sampled at baseline. The receptors stem from an adult who was a healthcare worker with PCR-confirmed SARS-CoV-2 infection or an uninfected control (not recorded which). Each CDR3 is given without its conserved first and last residue. The size field is filled for only some rows; it gives once, few, many or a size class.

clone size	V gene	CDR3 protein
many	TRBV7-8	ASSFSGGSGNTIY
many	TRBV2	ASNGNEETQY
NA	TRBV12-3/TRBV12-4	ASSTNTDTQY
few	TRBV6-1	ASSENRPTDQPQH
NA	TRBV4-1	ASSRRTGGQKLF
few	TRBV29-1	SVEAQRGTQSYEQY
NA	TRBV7-3	ASSLRPTSPNNEQF
many	TRBV13	ASSRYAGTGGTDTQY
NA	TRBV20-1	SARDRIYGGSTEAF
few	TRBV11-2	ASSLVTGITEAF
NA	TRBV12-3/TRBV12-4	ASRAGQGAREQY
NA	TRBV2	ASRERTSGEETQY
NA	TRBV4-1	ASSQGGTQLAKNIQY
NA	TRBV25-1	ASSGVFEQY
once	TRBV20-1	SASEGSGYQSQTQY
many	TRBV5-1	ASRYSGTGELF
many	TRBV20-1	RAGTGGSDTQY
many	TRBV28	ASSRTVYRTLRTGANVLT
many	TRBV7-6	ASSLVGAANTGELF
many	TRBV28	ASSFSGGQTQY
NA	TRBV7-3	ASSTQPNQPQH
many	TRBV5-1	ASSLATVANTEAF
NA	TRBV28	ASSFLSGFYEQY
NA	TRBV7-2	ASSLRGSGTDTQY
few	TRBV19	ASSKGFHGGGRNEQF
NA	TRBV20-1	SAKPTGDGYT